The source of this TCR beta chain is a study of blood T cell repertoires in COVID-19. Study background: PBMCs, B-cell-depleted T cells, or T cells provided the cDNA or gDNA that made up the material.

In the original analysis: Scientists estimated how many nucleated cells there were by amplifying reference gene primers. The table came from immunoSEQ multiplex PCR; TCRdb's copy has only in-frame clones and leaves some out. Clonal size and the V and J genes are those of that table, whereas D and trimming came from the DNA. The top ten clones hold 13% to 15% of a sample with around 65,000 clones, about 90% of them seen once. Trimming pared 5 bases from V and 3 bases from J, leaving 8 bases between. The germline gives CDR1 SNHLY, CDR2 FYNNEI. The length of the CDR3 is 12 residues. This sequence originates from a human donor in a cohort sampled during active COVID-19. Sequenced: peripheral blood. The rearrangement uses TRBV2 and TRBJ2-7, with unresolved D. The CDR3 sequence is CASSPGYYEQYF. The CDR3 region has the DNA TGTGCCAGCAGTCCAGGTTACTACGAGCAGTACTTC.